This entry describes one TCR beta chain. Its antigen is undetermined. The sample belongs to a study of type 1 regulatory T cells. Study-wide background: T-allo10 is an in vitro-generated, Tr1-enriched CD4 T cell product specific for alloantigen.

Study outcomes and limitations: Compared with non-type 1 regulatory T cells, type 1 regulatory T cells showed a more restricted TCR repertoire.

V dropped 0 bases and J dropped 2 bases, with 20 bases sitting between them. The germline CDR1 and CDR2 sequences are MNHEY and SVGAGI. The CDR3 totals 18 residues. TCRdb called the reads again in MiXCR, with one record for every CDR3 protein. The sample carries about 71,000 distinct CDR3 sequences, more than 20% recorded once. This chain uses TRBV6-5 with TRBJ2-7, with D possibly matching TRBD2 (6 bases). The specimen was cultured type 1 regulatory T (Tr1) cells, either the whole culture or a sorted fraction (not recorded which). The source is a human donor in good health. The CDR3 bases are TGTGCCAGCAGTTACTCGATTCCGGGAGTTGGAGCGCCCTACGAGCAGTACTTC. Amino acid sequence: CASSYSIPGVGAPYEQYF.